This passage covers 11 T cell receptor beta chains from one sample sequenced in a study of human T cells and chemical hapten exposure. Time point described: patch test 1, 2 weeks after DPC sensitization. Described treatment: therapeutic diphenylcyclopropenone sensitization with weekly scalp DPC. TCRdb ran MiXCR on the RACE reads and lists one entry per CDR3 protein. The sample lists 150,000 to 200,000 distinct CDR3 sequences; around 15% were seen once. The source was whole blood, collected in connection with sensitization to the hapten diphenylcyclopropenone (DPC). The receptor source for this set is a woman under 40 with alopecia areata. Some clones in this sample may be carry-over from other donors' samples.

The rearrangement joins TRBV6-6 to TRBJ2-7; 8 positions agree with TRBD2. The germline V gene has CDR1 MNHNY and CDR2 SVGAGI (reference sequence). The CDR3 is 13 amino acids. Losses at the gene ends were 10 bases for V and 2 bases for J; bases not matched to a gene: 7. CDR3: CATREGEAYEQYF. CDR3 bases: TGTGCCACCCGGGAGGGGGAGGCCTACGAGCAGTACTTC.

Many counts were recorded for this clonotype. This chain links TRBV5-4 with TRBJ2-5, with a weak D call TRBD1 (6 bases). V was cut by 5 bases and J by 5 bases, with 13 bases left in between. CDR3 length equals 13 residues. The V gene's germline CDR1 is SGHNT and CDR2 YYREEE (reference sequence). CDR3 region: CASRVDRTETQYF. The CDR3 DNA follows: TGTGCCAGCAGAGTAGACAGGACGGAGACCCAGTACTTC.

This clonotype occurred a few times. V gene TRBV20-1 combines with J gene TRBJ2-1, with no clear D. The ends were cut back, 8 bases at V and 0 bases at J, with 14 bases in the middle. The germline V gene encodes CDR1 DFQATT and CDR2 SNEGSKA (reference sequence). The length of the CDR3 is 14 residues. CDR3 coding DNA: TGCAGTATAAGCCGATCGGGCTCCTACAATGAGCAGTTCTTC. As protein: CSISRSGSYNEQFF.

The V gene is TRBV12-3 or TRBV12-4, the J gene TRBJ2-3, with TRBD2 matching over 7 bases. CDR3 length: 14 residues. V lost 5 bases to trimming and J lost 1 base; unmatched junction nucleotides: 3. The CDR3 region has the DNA TGTGCCAGCAGTGGACGGGGGGGCACAGATACGCAGTATTTT. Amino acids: CASSGRGGTDTQYF.

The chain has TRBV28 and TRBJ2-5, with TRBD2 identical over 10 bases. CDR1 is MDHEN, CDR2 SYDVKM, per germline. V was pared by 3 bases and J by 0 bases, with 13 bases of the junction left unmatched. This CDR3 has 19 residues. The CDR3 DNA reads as TGTGCCAGCAGTTTCTACCTAGCGGGAGAGGTGGGGTACCAAGAGACCCAGTACTTC. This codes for CASSFYLAGEVGYQETQYF.

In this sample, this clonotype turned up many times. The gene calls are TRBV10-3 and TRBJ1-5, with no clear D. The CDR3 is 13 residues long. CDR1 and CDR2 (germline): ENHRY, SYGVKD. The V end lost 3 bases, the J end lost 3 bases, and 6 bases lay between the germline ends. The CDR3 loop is CAISERDNQPQHF. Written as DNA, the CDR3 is TGTGCCATCAGTGAACGGGACAATCAGCCCCAGCATTTT.

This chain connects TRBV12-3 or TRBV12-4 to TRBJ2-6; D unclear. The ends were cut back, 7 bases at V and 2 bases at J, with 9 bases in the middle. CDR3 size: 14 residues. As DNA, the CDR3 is TGTGCCAGCACCATGACGGCTGGGGCCAACGTCCTGACTTTC. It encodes CASTMTAGANVLTF.

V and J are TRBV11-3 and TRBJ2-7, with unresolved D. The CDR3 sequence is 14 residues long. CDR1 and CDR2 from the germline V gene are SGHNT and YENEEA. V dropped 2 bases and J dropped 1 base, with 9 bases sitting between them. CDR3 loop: CASSLLTESYEQYF. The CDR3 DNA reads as TGTGCCAGCAGCTTATTAACAGAGTCCTACGAGCAGTACTTC.

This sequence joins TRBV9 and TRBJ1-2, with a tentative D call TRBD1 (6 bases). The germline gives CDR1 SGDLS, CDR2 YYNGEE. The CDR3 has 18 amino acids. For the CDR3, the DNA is TGTGCTAAGCAAGGATTTTCGTACAACAGGGTCGCTAACTATGGCTACACCTTC. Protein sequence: CAKQGFSYNRVANYGYTF. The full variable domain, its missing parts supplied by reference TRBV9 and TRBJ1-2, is DSGVTQTPKHLITATGQRVTLRCSPRSGDLSVYWYQQSLDQGLQFLIQYYNGEERAKGNILERFSAQQFPDLHSELNLSSLELGDSALYFCAKQGFSYNRVANYGYTFGSGTRLTVV.

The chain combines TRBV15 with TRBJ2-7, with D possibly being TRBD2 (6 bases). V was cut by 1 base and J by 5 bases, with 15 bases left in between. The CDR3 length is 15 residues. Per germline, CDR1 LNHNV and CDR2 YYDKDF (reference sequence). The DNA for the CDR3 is TGTGCCACCAGCAGAGTGGGCACCTCGGGGGACGAGCAGTACTTC. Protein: CATSRVGTSGDEQYF. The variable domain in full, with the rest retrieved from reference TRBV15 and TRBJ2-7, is DAMVIQNPRYQVTQFGKPVTLSCSQTLNHNVMYWYQQKSSQAPKLLFHYYDKDFNNEADTPDNFQSRRPNTSFCFLDIRSPGLGDTAMYLCATSRVGTSGDEQYFGPGTRLTVT.

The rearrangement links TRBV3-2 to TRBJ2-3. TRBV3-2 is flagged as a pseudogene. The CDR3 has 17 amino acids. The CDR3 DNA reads TGTGCCAGCAGCCAAGAGGGCAGGCAAGCTAGCACAGATACGCAGTATTTT. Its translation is CASSQEGRQASTDTQYF.